The clone carrying this T cell receptor beta chain was detected once. The antigen is unknown. Profiling relied on immunoSEQ multiplex PCR, and the TCRdb table lists in-frame clones only, not all of them. This repertoire shows around 33,000 clones, about 90% found once; its top ten account for roughly 7%. This CDR3 contains 11 residues. The junction had 2 bases not matched to a gene; V was cut back by 4 bases and J by 8 bases. Germline V gene sequence: CDR1 SQVTM, CDR2 ANQGSEA. This sample was taken from a study of T cells in tuberculosis. Background on the study: Sequenced TCRs come from CD1B-GMM tetramer-binding T cells.

Study conclusions and caveats: Shorter CDR3-alpha in active tuberculosis partly drove smaller distances.

As to time point: new active TB diagnosis, blood taken before or within 7 days of starting treatment. Active tuberculosis patients were new diagnoses, HIV-seronegative, South African, and aged 18 years or older. Material: PBMCs, obtained at tuberculosis diagnosis. The clonotype comes from an adult with tuberculosis. Some clones in this sample may be carry-over from other donors' samples. The rearrangement uses TRBV29-1 and TRBJ2-1, with 7 bases that match TRBD2. The CDR3 coding sequence is TGCAGCGTTGGACTAGCCGATGAGCAGTTCTTC. It codes for CSVGLADEQFF.